One sample yielded the 3 T cell receptor beta chains listed below, sequenced in a study of regulatory T cells in long-lasting Graves disease. According to the study, TCR beta libraries were built with iRepertoire HTBI primers and CDR3-region Arm-PCR. TCRdb used MiXCR to reprocess the multiplex PCR reads, holding one entry per CDR3 protein. This sample carries roughly 410,000 distinct CDR3 sequences, about 15% of them seen once, and the ten largest clones take about 8%. Time point reported: newly diagnosed GD, antithyroid drugs for less than 3 months. Following extraction of RNA from PBMCs, that RNA was used to make the TCR library. The same sample was also used in a study of T cells in Graves' hyperthyroidism and ophthalmopathy.

This specimen consisted of peripheral blood mononuclear cells (PBMCs), obtained at new diagnosis, from a patient treated with antithyroid drugs. The receptors here all came from a woman aged 40 to 49 with Graves disease.

The table lists this clonotype with a few counts. V gene TRBV5-4 combines with J gene TRBJ2-7, with D perhaps TRBD1 or TRBD2 (6 bases each). The CDR3 is 16 residues long. The germline V gene has CDR1 SGHNT and CDR2 YYREEE (reference sequence). V was cut by 0 bases and J by 4 bases, with 17 bases left in between. The CDR3 reads CASSLDSGAVPYEQYF. The CDR3 coding sequence is TGTGCCAGCAGCTTGGATTCGGGGGCCGTGCCGTACGAGCAGTACTTC.

The rearrangement joins TRBV9 to TRBJ2-6, with D perhaps being TRBD1 or TRBD2 (6 bases each). The CDR3 has 15 amino acids. V dropped 5 bases and J dropped 3 bases, with 12 bases sitting between them. Per germline, CDR1 SGDLS and CDR2 YYNGEE. The CDR3 loop is CASREGGSGANVLTF. For the CDR3, the DNA is TGTGCCAGCAGGGAGGGGGGCAGTGGGGCCAACGTCCTGACTTTC.

The CDR3 protein is CASSTTGRNTDTQYF. CDR3 nucleotide sequence: TGTGCCAGCAGCACGACAGGGCGGAACACAGATACGCAGTATTTT. The chain joins TRBV7-9 to TRBJ2-3; 7 nucleotides line up with TRBD1. V dropped 5 bases and J dropped 2; count of bases not matched to a gene: 7. The length of the CDR3 is 15 residues. Germline V gives CDR1 SEHNR, CDR2 FQNEAQ (reference sequence).